Presented here are 19 T cell receptor beta chains from one specimen sequenced in a study of cytomegalovirus exposure and HLA in healthy donors. Method: immunoSEQ multiplex PCR; TCRdb's copy keeps in-frame clones and lacks some. The table includes about 170,000 clones, 75% to 90% detected once. Sequencing was done on a sample of PBMCs. These receptors were taken from a woman under 30 in good health and CMV-seronegative.

This clone has only a few counts. The chain uses TRBV6-1 and TRBJ1-1; 9 positions match TRBD1. V gave up 1 base and J gave up 12 bases; unmatched junction bases: 15. CDR3 length equals 16 residues. Germline V gene sequence: CDR1 MNHNS, CDR2 SASEGT. CDR3 loop: CASSEEGGTGRSVTFF. The CDR3 nucleotides read TGTGCCAGCAGTGAAGAGGGGGGGACAGGGAGGTCGGTAACTTTCTTT.

This clone was seen once. This chain joins TRBV4-3 and TRBJ2-3; 14 bases are shared with TRBD2. J lost 3 bases, V lost 1 base, and 0 bases had no gene match. Germline V lookup: CDR1 LGHNA, CDR2 YSLEER. CDR3 length equals 16 residues. This CDR3 is CASSQGTSGRTDTQYF. The CDR3 DNA reads TGCGCCAGCAGCCAAGGGACTAGCGGGAGGACAGATACGCAGTATTTT.

The chain uses TRBV4-3 and TRBJ1-1; D is possibly TRBD1 (5 bases). The CDR3 covers 15 residues. V was clipped by 0 bases and J by 3 bases, with 11 bases between them. Germline-derived CDR1 and CDR2 are LGHNA and YSLEER. The CDR3 protein is CASSQESGGDTEAFF. As DNA, the CDR3 is TGCGCCAGCAGCCAAGAATCCGGGGGGGACACTGAAGCTTTCTTT.

V is TRBV9 and J is TRBJ2-7; D may be TRBD1 (6 bases). Trimming cost V 4 bases and J 7 bases, with 12 bases left between them. Per germline, CDR1 SGDLS and CDR2 YYNGEE. The CDR3 runs to 12 residues. The DNA of the CDR3 is TGTGCCAGCAGCCAAGTACAGGGTGAGCAGTACTTC. Its translation: CASSQVQGEQYF.

This chain connects TRBV29-1 to TRBJ2-7, with a possible D match to TRBD1 (5 bases). CDR3 length: 11 amino acids. V gave up 3 bases and J gave up 3 bases, with 6 bases separating them. Germline lookup yields CDR1 SQVTM and CDR2 ANQGSEA. The CDR3 spells CSVEDNYEQYF. CDR3 DNA sequence: TGCAGCGTTGAGGACAACTACGAGCAGTACTTC.

The rearrangement joins TRBV6-5 to TRBJ2-7, with TRBD1 identical over 10 bases. This CDR3 spans 14 amino acids. Germline trimming cut 2 bases from V and 10 bases from J; bases unmatched to any gene: 8. Germline CDR1 and CDR2: MNHEY and SVGAGI. The CDR3 region has the DNA TGTGCCAGCAGTTACGGGGACAGGGGCGGGTTACAGTACTTC. Its protein product is CASSYGDRGGLQYF.

This clone appeared a single time. This chain joins TRBV6-1 and TRBJ1-3; no reliable D call. Trimming shortened V by 7 bases and J by 0 bases, and 10 bases separated the two germline ends. CDR1 MNHNS and CDR2 SASEGT come from the germline V gene. The CDR3 has 14 residues. The CDR3 spells CASNRASSGNTIYF. The CDR3 DNA reads as TGTGCCAGCAACAGAGCCTCCTCTGGAAACACCATATATTTT.

V usage is TRBV9 and J usage is TRBJ2-1; D possibly corresponds to TRBD1 (5 bases). CDR3 length equals 15 residues. Germline V CDR1 and CDR2: SGDLS, YYNGEE. Trimming took off 4 bases at V and 5 bases at J, with 16 bases between the two ends. The CDR3 spells CASSPEGEPHNEQFF. DNA of the CDR3: TGTGCCAGCAGCCCAGAAGGGGAACCCCACAATGAGCAGTTCTTC. The full variable domain, in which reference TRBV9 and TRBJ2-1 provide the parts outside the CDR3, is DSGVTQTPKHLITATGQRVTLRCSPRSGDLSVYWYQQSLDQGLQFLIQYYNGEERAKGNILERFSAQQFPDLHSELNLSSLELGDSALYFCASSPEGEPHNEQFFGPGTRLTVL.

This clone was seen only a few times. The chain recombines TRBV12-5 with TRBJ2-7, with D perhaps matching TRBD1 (6 bases). This CDR3 spans 15 amino acids. Per the germline V gene, CDR1 is LGHNT and CDR2 is FRNRAP. V dropped 2 bases and J dropped 1 base, with 12 bases sitting between them. The CDR3 loop reads CASGLRWDKSYEQYF. Written as DNA, the CDR3 is TGTGCTAGTGGTTTGAGGTGGGACAAGTCCTACGAGCAGTACTTC.

The table lists this clone with a count of one. The V call is TRBV6-5, the J call TRBJ1-1; D unclear. Germline lookup yields CDR1 MNHEY and CDR2 SVGAGI. The CDR3 extends over 11 amino acids. Trimming removed 6 bases at V and 8 bases at J, with 10 bases between. This chain's CDR3 is CASRQGREAFF. The CDR3 coding sequence is TGTGCCAGCAGACAAGGGAGGGAAGCTTTCTTT.

This clone was recorded only once. The CDR3 reads CASSLQGGDTDTQYF. CDR3 in DNA: TGTGCCAGCAGCTTACAAGGCGGGGACACAGATACGCAGTATTTT. The chain uses TRBV7-3 and TRBJ2-3, with D possibly TRBD2 on 6 matching bases. There are 15 residues in the CDR3. CDR1 SGHTA and CDR2 FQGTGA come from the germline V gene. V shed 2 bases and J shed 2 bases, with 11 bases lying between them.

The gene calls are TRBV9 and TRBJ2-1; 7 bases are shared with TRBD2. Germline CDR1 and CDR2: SGDLS and YYNGEE. The J segment lost 4 bases and the V segment lost 4 bases, leaving 2 bases of the junction unmatched. The CDR3 covers 13 residues. CDR3 sequence (DNA): TGTGCCAGCAGCCCCGGGAGGTACAATGAGCAGTTCTTC. This encodes CASSPGRYNEQFF.

This CDR3 reads CASSISTSRHPAENEQFF. CDR3 coding DNA: TGTGCCAGTAGTATATCGACTAGCCGACATCCAGCTGAGAATGAGCAGTTCTTC. V gene TRBV19 combines with J gene TRBJ2-1; 7 nucleotides match TRBD2. CDR1 and CDR2 (germline): LNHDA, SQIVND (reference sequence). Germline trimming cut 2 bases from V and 7 bases from J; bases unmatched to any gene: 17. CDR3 length: 18 residues.

J is TRBJ2-7 and V is TRBV6-6; D gene unclear. The CDR3 runs to 13 residues. From germline, CDR1 is MNHNY and CDR2 SVGAGI (reference sequence). V shed 6 bases and J shed 0 bases, with 9 bases lying between them. DNA for the CDR3: TGTGCCAGCAGGAGGAGTATCTCCTACGAGCAGTACTTC. Its translation is CASRRSISYEQYF.

The rearrangement uses TRBV2 and TRBJ2-3; TRBD2 might be the D (5 bases). The CDR3 loop spans 15 amino acids. CDR1 is SNHLY, CDR2 FYNNEI, per germline. V lost 4 bases and J 2 bases, leaving 13 bases between the germline ends. CDR3 sequence reads: CASSGRLPLTDTQYF. The CDR3, as DNA: TGTGCCAGCAGTGGTAGACTACCTCTCACAGATACGCAGTATTTT.

The chain joins TRBV19 to TRBJ2-7; TRBD1 might be the D (6 bases). The ends were cut back, 10 bases at V and 7 bases at J, with 20 bases in the middle. The CDR3 is 13 residues long. The germline V gene has CDR1 LNHDA and CDR2 SQIVND (reference sequence). The CDR3: CATQQGVMEEQYF. In DNA, the CDR3 is TGTGCCACCCAACAGGGAGTGATGGAAGAGCAGTACTTC.

This clone was seen once. CDR3 bases: TGCGCCAGCAGCCAAGCTAATAGGAGAGAGACCCAGTACTTC. This gives the protein CASSQANRRETQYF. The J gene is TRBJ2-5, the V gene TRBV4-3; no definite D call. V dropped 1 base and J dropped 4 bases, with 10 bases sitting between them. This CDR3 contains 14 residues. CDR1 LGHNA and CDR2 YSLEER come from the germline V gene.

This clone was detected only once. The chain links TRBV4-3 to TRBJ1-2; D gene ambiguous. V lost 1 base and J 6 bases, leaving 21 bases between the germline ends. CDR1 is LGHNA, CDR2 YSLEER, per germline. This CDR3 is built from 17 residues. In DNA, the CDR3 is TGCGCCAGCAGCCAAGGCACCCTAGAGGGCCCTATAGATGGCTACACCTTC. This sequence encodes CASSQGTLEGPIDGYTF.

The table lists this clone with a count of one. This sequence joins TRBV15 and TRBJ2-2; TRBD2 matches 16 bases. The CDR3 is made up of 21 amino acids. Germline trimming cut 0 bases from V and 5 bases from J; bases unmatched to any gene: 12. Germline V gene lookup returns CDR1 LNHNV and CDR2 YYDKDF (reference sequence). The CDR3 here is CATSRDYGTSGRAPGTGELFF. The CDR3 DNA follows: TGTGCCACCAGCAGAGACTACGGGACTAGCGGGAGGGCCCCGGGAACCGGGGAGCTGTTTTTT.